Listed below are T cell receptor beta chains from one sample, sequenced in a study of control samples from healthy donors and cancer patients. Generated by immunoSEQ multiplex PCR, the TCRdb table keeps only in-frame clones and is missing some. The sample has approximately 120,000 clones, around 94% seen once. Sequencing was carried out using PBMCs. These receptors all stem from a man at least 80 years old with head and neck cancer. Each CDR3 is given with its conserved first and last residue. A D gene is named only where the DNA matches it firmly. The listing skips clone size in some rows; elsewhere it reads once, few, many or a size class.

J gene	D gene	clone size	V gene	CDR3 protein	CDR3 DNA
TRBJ2-7	TRBD2	-	TRBV6-5	CASRDSGRAYEQYF	TGTGCCAGCAGGGATAGCGGGAGGGCCTACGAGCAGTACTTC
TRBJ2-5	TRBD2	-	TRBV5-4	CASSLPGLVETQYF	TGTGCCAGCAGCTTGCCCGGACTAGTGGAGACCCAGTACTTC
TRBJ1-2	-	-	TRBV19	CASSIVLQSYGYTF	TGTGCCAGTAGTATAGTATTACAGTCTTATGGCTACACCTTC
TRBJ1-4	-	-	TRBV30	CAWSVWGRPEKLFF	TGTGCCTGGAGTGTATGGGGGAGACCTGAAAAACTGTTTTTT
TRBJ2-3	-	-	TRBV9	CASSPRGSTDTQYF	TGTGCCAGCAGCCCCCGGGGGAGCACAGATACGCAGTATTTT
TRBJ2-2	-	-	TRBV5-1	CASSPPRGTGELFF	TGCGCCAGCAGCCCTCCCCGAGGCACCGGGGAGCTGTTTTTT
TRBJ2-6	TRBD1	-	TRBV18	CASSLAGTGLSGANVLTF	TGTGCCAGCTCACTTGCCGGGACAGGCCTCTCTGGGGCCAACGTCCTGACTTTC
TRBJ2-3	TRBD1	-	TRBV5-1	CASSPRTGEVGDTQYF	TGCGCCAGCAGCCCTCGGACAGGGGAGGTTGGGGATACGCAGTATTTT
TRBJ1-2	TRBD1	-	TRBV5-1	CASSFTGENYGYTF	TGCGCCAGCAGCTTCACAGGGGAGAACTATGGCTACACCTTC
TRBJ1-5	-	-	TRBV21-1	CASSMAKHRGSNQPQHF	TGTGCCAGCAGCATGGCGAAGCACCGGGGAAGCAATCAGCCCCAGCATTTT
TRBJ1-3	-	few	TRBV15	CATSRDRGNTIYF	TGTGCCACCAGCAGAGATCGGGGAAACACCATATATTTT
TRBJ2-1	-	-	TRBV27	CASSFSGNEQFF	TGTGCCAGCAGTTTCAGCGGCAATGAGCAGTTCTTC
TRBJ2-3	-	-	TRBV3-1/TRBV3-2	CASSRPRATQYF	TGTGCCAGCAGCCGGCCTCGGGCCACGCAGTATTTT
TRBJ1-1	-	once	TRBV30	CAWTATRHTEAFF	TGTGCCTGGACGGCAACACGGCACACTGAAGCTTTCTTT
TRBJ1-1	-	-	TRBV19	CASSKRREVGPEAFF	TGTGCCAGTAGTAAACGACGGGAGGTCGGGCCTGAAGCTTTCTTT
TRBJ1-1	-	-	TRBV2	CASKGHNTEAFF	TGTGCCAGCAAGGGTCACAACACTGAAGCTTTCTTT
TRBJ1-3	-	-	TRBV7-7	CASSPSEGNTIYF	TGTGCCAGCAGCCCCTCGGAAGGAAACACCATATATTTT
TRBJ2-7	TRBD1	once	TRBV30	CAWSVRGGGRQYF	TGTGCCTGGAGTGTACGAGGGGGCGGAAGGCAGTACTTC
TRBJ1-1	-	-	TRBV5-1	CASSLGTGFMNTEAFF	TGCGCCAGCAGCTTGGGCACAGGGTTCATGAACACTGAAGCTTTCTTT
TRBJ2-7	-	-	TRBV2	CASSAEGYDEQYF	TGTGCCAGCAGTGCCGAGGGGTACGACGAGCAGTACTTC
TRBJ2-2	-	few	TRBV5-1	CASSGTTGTGELFF	TGCGCCAGCTCCGGGACAACCGGCACCGGGGAGCTGTTTTTT
TRBJ2-5	TRBD2	-	TRBV5-4	CASSAFLAGQETQYF	TGTGCCAGCAGCGCTTTCCTAGCGGGTCAAGAGACCCAGTACTTC
TRBJ1-1	TRBD1	-	TRBV24-1	CATSDSYRGEAFF	TGTGCCACCAGTGATTCGTACAGGGGTGAAGCTTTCTTT
TRBJ2-7	TRBD1	once	TRBV9	CASSWGQGAGEQYF	TGTGCCAGCAGCTGGGGACAGGGAGCGGGCGAGCAGTACTTC
TRBJ2-1	TRBD2	-	TRBV4-2	CASSQPAGVMYEQFF	TGTGCCAGCAGCCAACCAGCGGGGGTTATGTATGAGCAGTTCTTC
TRBJ1-2	-	-	TRBV10-3	CAISESMAQTYYGYTF	TGTGCCATCAGTGAGTCGATGGCACAGACCTACTATGGCTACACCTTC
TRBJ2-4	-	-	TRBV6-5	CASQTLAKNIQYF	TGTGCCAGCCAAACCTTAGCCAAAAACATTCAGTACTTC
TRBJ1-1	-	-	TRBV7-2	CASSSIKNTEAFF	TGTGCCAGCAGCTCGATAAAAAACACTGAAGCTTTCTTT
TRBJ2-7	TRBD1	-	TRBV3-1/TRBV3-2	CASSQRDRNSYEQYF	TGTGCCAGCAGCCAGCGGGACAGGAACTCCTACGAGCAGTACTTC
TRBJ1-5	TRBD1	-	TRBV2	CATSTGTQPQHF	TGTGCCACTTCGACAGGGACTCAGCCCCAGCATTTT
TRBJ2-7	-	-	TRBV15	CATSRVGTAYEQYF	TGTGCCACCAGCAGAGTCGGGACGGCCTACGAGCAGTACTTC
TRBJ2-2	-	-	TRBV11-2	CASSLDPGGTGELFF	TGTGCCAGCAGCTTAGACCCAGGAGGCACCGGGGAGCTGTTTTTT
TRBJ1-2	TRBD1	few	TRBV19	CASSQQGSYGYTF	TGTGCCAGTAGCCAACAGGGGTCTTATGGCTACACCTTC
TRBJ1-1	TRBD1	-	TRBV6-5	CASSYWTGRENTEAFF	TGTGCCAGCAGTTACTGGACAGGGAGGGAGAACACTGAAGCTTTCTTT
TRBJ1-1	-	-	TRBV5-1	CASSFQGLDTEAFF	TGCGCCAGCAGCTTCCAGGGGTTGGACACTGAAGCTTTCTTT
TRBJ1-3	-	-	TRBV5-5	CASSLVKVSLSSGNTIYF	TGTGCCAGCAGCTTGGTGAAGGTCAGCTTATCCTCTGGAAACACCATATATTTT
TRBJ1-4	TRBD1	-	TRBV15	CATSRPGQGEKLFF	TGTGCCACCAGCAGACCGGGACAGGGCGAAAAACTGTTTTTT
TRBJ2-4	TRBD2	-	TRBV12-3/TRBV12-4	CASSGGVNIQYF	TGTGCCAGCAGTGGGGGGGTAAACATTCAGTACTTC
TRBJ1-3	-	-	TRBV9	CASSVDTGNTIYF	TGTGCCAGCAGCGTAGACACGGGAAACACCATATATTTT
TRBJ2-3	-	-	TRBV19	CASSIPLAHTDTQYF	TGTGCCAGTAGTATACCGCTAGCCCACACAGATACGCAGTATTTT